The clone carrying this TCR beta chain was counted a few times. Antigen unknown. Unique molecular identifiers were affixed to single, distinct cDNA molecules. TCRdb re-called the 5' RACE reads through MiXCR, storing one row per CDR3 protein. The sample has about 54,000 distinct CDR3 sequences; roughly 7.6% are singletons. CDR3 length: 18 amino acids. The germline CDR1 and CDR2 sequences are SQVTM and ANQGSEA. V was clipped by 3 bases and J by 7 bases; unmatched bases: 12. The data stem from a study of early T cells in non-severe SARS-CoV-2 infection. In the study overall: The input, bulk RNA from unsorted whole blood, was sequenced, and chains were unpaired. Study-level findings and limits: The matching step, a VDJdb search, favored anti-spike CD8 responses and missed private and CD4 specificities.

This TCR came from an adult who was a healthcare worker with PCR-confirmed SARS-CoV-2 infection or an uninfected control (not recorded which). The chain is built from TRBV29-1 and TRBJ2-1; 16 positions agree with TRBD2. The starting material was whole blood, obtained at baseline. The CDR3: CSVEKVGLAGGALNEQFF. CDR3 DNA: TGCAGCGTTGAGAAGGTGGGACTAGCGGGAGGGGCTCTGAATGAGCAGTTCTTC.